The text below deals with one TCR beta chain. Its antigen is not identified. TCRdb re-analysed the 5' RACE reads in MiXCR, keeping a single row per CDR3 protein. The repertoire holds a few hundred thousand distinct CDR3 sequences, with around 28% as singletons. The sample comes from a study of T-cell memory formation after mild COVID-19. Study details: Clusters of TCRs were largely donor specific.

The CDR3 is 15 amino acids. Germline values: CDR1 SGHVS, CDR2 FQNEAQ. Trimming pared 5 bases from V and 3 bases from J, leaving 17 bases between. Study results and caveats: Contracting CD4+ clones were located mainly in CM and EM, and CD8+ clones in EMRA.

Sequencing was done on a sample of PBMCs or a T cell subset sorted from them (not recorded which). The chain uses TRBV7-8 and TRBJ2-7; tentatively, D is TRBD1 or TRBD2 (6 bases each). The receptor was isolated from an adult woman who had mild COVID-19 (a few samples of this study predate the infection). Cell type and time point are not known. The CDR3 region has the DNA TGTGCCAGCAGCCCACGGAGGGGGGATTTCTACGAGCAGTACTTC. It encodes CASSPRRGDFYEQYF.